Sequencing of this T cell receptor beta chain was carried out in a study of control samples from healthy donors and cancer patients. Trimming shortened V by 0 bases and J by 6 bases, and 6 bases separated the two germline ends. The CDR3 runs 12 residues. CDR1 is LGHDT and CDR2 is YNNKEL in the germline V gene (reference sequence). Repertoires were generated with immunoSEQ multiplex PCR, while TCRdb's copy carries only in-frame clones and drops some. Of around 70,000 clones detected, about 83% appear once; the ten largest clones hold around a sixth. This clone was seen a few times. The origin of this receptor is a man between 60 and 75 years old in good health. Sequencing input: blood. The chain links TRBV3-1 (or the pseudogene TRBV3-2) to TRBJ2-7; D unclear. CDR3 DNA sequence: TGTGCCAGCAGCCAAGAAGGTCGCGAGCAGTACTTC. This translates into CASSQEGREQYF.